The source of this T cell receptor beta chain is a study of control samples from healthy donors and cancer patients. With 2 bases removed from V and 3 bases from J, the gap between germline ends came to 14 bases. CDR1 MNHEY and CDR2 SMNVEV come from the germline V gene (reference sequence). The CDR3 runs 16 residues. Only in-frame clones appear in the TCRdb table, and some are missing; sequencing was by immunoSEQ multiplex PCR. The profile shows about 82,000 clones, around 94% of them singletons. This rearrangement joins TRBV27 to TRBJ1-5, with no clear D. Material: blood. The sequence was collected from a woman under 30 in good health. CDR3 coding DNA: TGTGCCAGCAGTTTACGGCCGCTAGGGCCCAATCAGCCCCAGCATTTT. Protein product: CASSLRPLGPNQPQHF.